A selection of T cell receptor beta chains follows, all from one sample in a study of blood T cell repertoires in COVID-19. Generated by immunoSEQ multiplex PCR, the TCRdb table keeps only in-frame clones and is missing some. The data show approximately 54,000 clones, 87% seen once. Input material: peripheral blood. The source is a man aged 50 to 59 with acute or convalescent COVID-19. Each CDR3 is given with its conserved first and last residue. A D gene is named only where the DNA matches it firmly. Rows give clone size only sometimes, using once, few, many, or a class for an expanded clone.

j_gene,d_gene,abundance,v_gene,CDR3nt,CDR3aa
TRBJ2-1,TRBD2,few,TRBV7-3,TGTGCCAGCAGCCCCGTGGGACTAGCGGGATACAATGAGCAGTTCTTC,CASSPVGLAGYNEQFF
TRBJ1-1,TRBD1,-,TRBV7-9,TGTGCCAGCAGCATAACGACAGGGCTTAGGACTGAAGCTTTCTTT,CASSITTGLRTEAFF
TRBJ2-1,TRBD2,-,TRBV10-3,TGTGCCATCAGTGAGATGACTAGCGGGCATAAGTTCTTC,CAISEMTSGHKFF
TRBJ2-1,-,few,TRBV25-1,TGTGCCAGCAGTGAATGGAGGTCCTTCCAACGAAGGGCCGTGGAGCAGTTCTTC,CASSEWRSFQRRAVEQFF
TRBJ2-7,TRBD2,-,TRBV7-3,TGTGCCAGCAGCTTAATCGCGGGAGGGCCTCCCTCCGAGCAGTACTTC,CASSLIAGGPPSEQYF
TRBJ1-3,-,-,TRBV9,TGTGCCAGCAGCACTGCGGGGGCCCTAGGAAACACCATATATTTT,CASSTAGALGNTIYF
TRBJ2-5,TRBD1,once,TRBV28,TGTGCCAGCAGCAGAACAGGGACAGGAGAGACCCAGTACTTC,CASSRTGTGETQYF
TRBJ2-5,-,-,TRBV6-5,TGTGCCCTAGGGGGGGGGACGCAAGAGACCCAGTACTTC,CALGGGTQETQYF
TRBJ2-2,-,once,TRBV5-4,TGTGCCAGCAGACCGGTGGGAGGAGGGACCGGGGAGCTGTTTTTT,CASRPVGGGTGELFF
TRBJ1-2,TRBD1,-,TRBV27,TGTGCCAGCAGTTCTGCAGGGGGGTTTACCTATGGCTACACCTTC,CASSSAGGFTYGYTF
TRBJ1-5,-,-,TRBV7-8,TGTGCCAGCAGCTTATTCTCTAGCAATCAGCCCCAGCATTTT,CASSLFSSNQPQHF
TRBJ2-7,-,-,TRBV28,TGTGCCAGCAGCCCCGGAGGCGCGTCCTACGAGCAGTACTTC,CASSPGGASYEQYF
TRBJ2-1,-,-,TRBV7-3,TGTGCCAGCAGCACCAATGGGGGCCTATCTGAGCAGTTCTTC,CASSTNGGLSEQFF
TRBJ2-7,-,-,TRBV6-6,TGTGCCAGCAGTTTCGGCTACGAGCAGTACTTC,CASSFGYEQYF
TRBJ1-1,-,few,TRBV27,TGTGCCAGCAGTTTTGGTGGCAGGGGAACACTGAATACTGAAGCTTTCTTT,CASSFGGRGTLNTEAFF
TRBJ1-3,-,-,TRBV5-5,TGTGCCAGCAGCTTGGGAGGCGCTGGAAACACCATATATTTT,CASSLGGAGNTIYF
TRBJ1-1,-,-,TRBV28,TGTGCCAGCAGTTTAACAAACCCGAACACTGAAGCTTTCTTT,CASSLTNPNTEAFF